The 14 T cell receptor beta chains listed next were all sequenced from one sample in a study of blood T cell repertoires in COVID-19. Produced via immunoSEQ multiplex PCR; TCRdb's table is partial and in-frame only. The table has more than 95,000 clones, around 81% seen once. The specimen sequenced was peripheral blood. These receptors all come from a woman aged 45 to 65 with acute or convalescent COVID-19.

The chain carries TRBV28 and TRBJ2-5; 8 bases are shared with TRBD1. Germline CDR1 reads MDHEN; CDR2 reads SYDVKM. Trimming cost V 3 bases and J 5 bases; bases outside gene matches: 5. The CDR3 spans 14 residues. The CDR3 protein is CASSFRTGRETQYF. The CDR3 DNA reads TGTGCCAGCAGTTTCCGGACAGGGAGGGAGACCCAGTACTTC.

This clone appeared a few times. This chain uses TRBV24-1 with TRBJ2-1; 10 nucleotides agree with TRBD1. The ends lost 4 bases at V and 5 bases at J; junction bases unmatched: 7. From germline, CDR1 is KGHDR and CDR2 SFDVKD. CDR3 size: 16 residues. DNA of the CDR3: TGTGCCACCAGTGAACCGACAGGGGGCGATAACAATGAGCAGTTCTTC. Translating gives CATSEPTGGDNNEQFF.

The rearrangement joins TRBV19 to TRBJ1-2; tentative D call: TRBD1 (6 bases). CDR3 size: 14 residues. V lost 5 bases and J lost 2, with 12 bases in between. Germline lookup yields CDR1 LNHDA and CDR2 SQIVND (reference sequence). Here the CDR3 reads CASSPGTTNYGYTF. The CDR3 DNA reads as TGTGCCAGTAGTCCCGGGACAACGAACTATGGCTACACCTTC.

The chain uses TRBV19 and TRBJ2-6; D is possibly TRBD1 (5 bases). Germline lookup yields CDR1 LNHDA and CDR2 SQIVND (reference sequence). This CDR3 spans 13 amino acids. Trimming removed 11 bases at V and 4 bases at J, with 12 bases between. CDR3 nucleotide sequence: TGTGCCTCCAGGGTCCCCGGGGCCAACGTCCTGACTTTC. Protein sequence: CASRVPGANVLTF.

The chain combines TRBV10-3 with TRBJ1-2; no clear D gene. Germline V CDR1 and CDR2: ENHRY, SYGVKD. The CDR3 has 12 amino acids. Deletions cut 4 bases from V and 4 bases from J, with 7 bases between. The CDR3 reads CAISVAGYGYTF. The CDR3 region has the DNA TGTGCCATCAGTGTGGCAGGCTATGGCTACACCTTC.

The chain carries TRBV5-4 and TRBJ2-5; the match to TRBD2 covers 7 bases. Germline CDR1 is SGHNT and CDR2 is YYREEE (reference sequence). CDR3 length equals 14 residues. Trimming took 7 bases from V and 1 from J; bases not matched to a gene: 7. The CDR3 loop reads CASFPSGVQETQYF. CDR3 in DNA: TGTGCCAGCTTCCCCAGCGGGGTCCAAGAGACCCAGTACTTC.

The rearrangement joins TRBV15 to TRBJ2-7; 7 bases are shared with TRBD2. Germline V gene data show CDR1 as LNHNV and CDR2 as YYDKDF (reference sequence). The V segment lost 0 bases and the J segment 2 bases; nucleotides outside the gene matches: 7. The CDR3 is 16 amino acids. This chain's CDR3 is CATSRDGGAGAYEQYF. The CDR3 nucleotides read TGTGCCACCAGCAGAGATGGAGGGGCGGGAGCCTACGAGCAGTACTTC.

The V and J genes are TRBV6-4 and TRBJ1-1; D is perhaps TRBD1 (6 bases). The germline V and J ends were trimmed by 2 bases and 5 bases, with 9 bases remaining between them. CDR3 length: 13 amino acids. Germline CDR1 reads MRHNA; CDR2 reads SNTAGT. The CDR3 reads CASSDQQGTEAFF. The CDR3 DNA reads TGTGCCAGCAGTGACCAACAGGGAACTGAAGCTTTCTTT.

V and J are TRBV6-6 and TRBJ1-5, with TRBD1 identical over 9 bases. CDR1 and CDR2 from the germline V gene are MNHNY and SVGAGI (reference sequence). This CDR3 comprises 14 residues. J gave up 3 bases and V 6 bases, and 3 bases lay outside the gene matches. The CDR3 loop reads CASRGTGLNQPQHF. CDR3 bases: TGTGCCAGCAGGGGGACAGGGCTCAATCAGCCCCAGCATTTT.

The CDR3 protein is CAWSVTGANYEQYF. The DNA of the CDR3 is TGTGCCTGGAGTGTCACAGGGGCCAACTACGAGCAGTACTTC. The chain carries TRBV30 and TRBJ2-7, with 7 bases that match TRBD1. V was pared by 0 bases and J by 3 bases, with 5 bases of the junction left unmatched. Germline V gives CDR1 GTSNPN, CDR2 SVGIG (reference sequence). This CDR3 has 14 residues.

This chain uses TRBV7-9 with TRBJ2-7; 7 positions agree with TRBD1. From germline, CDR1 is SEHNR and CDR2 FQNEAQ (reference sequence). The CDR3 consists of 13 residues. Trimming took 5 bases from V and 4 from J; bases not matched to a gene: 5. The DNA for the CDR3 is TGTGCCAGCAGCCGGGACAGAACGTACGAGCAGTACTTC. This sequence encodes CASSRDRTYEQYF. The entire variable domain, with the rest obtained from reference TRBV7-9 and TRBJ2-7, is as follows: DTGVSQNPRHKITKRGQNVTFRCDPISEHNRLYWYRQTLGQGPEFLTYFQNEAQLEKSRLLSDRFSAERPKGSFSTLEIQRTEQGDSAMYLCASSRDRTYEQYFGPGTRLTVT.

V gene TRBV18 combines with J gene TRBJ1-2; D remains unclear. The CDR3 length is 12 residues. Germline V gene sequence: CDR1 KGHSH, CDR2 LQKENI. V lost 3 bases to trimming and J lost 6 bases, with 8 bases between them. CDR3 DNA sequence: TGTGCCAGCTCACCGTTGGAGCATGGCTACACCTTC. Protein sequence: CASSPLEHGYTF.

The J gene is TRBJ1-1, the V gene TRBV3-1 (or the pseudogene TRBV3-2), with TRBD1 matching 9 bases. Germline V gene data show CDR1 as LGHDT and CDR2 as YNNKEL (reference sequence). The junction had 6 bases not matched to a gene; V was cut back by 2 bases and J by 5 bases. This CDR3 spans 15 amino acids. The CDR3 is CASSQSGTGRTEAFF. The DNA of the CDR3 is TGTGCCAGCAGCCAATCCGGGACAGGGAGGACTGAAGCTTTCTTT.

This sequence joins TRBV6-1 and TRBJ1-2; D might be TRBD1 (5 bases). V shed 3 bases and J shed 4 bases, with 18 bases lying between them. Germline V gives CDR1 MNHNS, CDR2 SASEGT. The CDR3 extends over 16 amino acids. CDR3 region: CASSDPGTGPSYGYTF. The CDR3 DNA sequence: TGTGCCAGCAGTGACCCTGGAACAGGACCCTCCTATGGCTACACCTTC.